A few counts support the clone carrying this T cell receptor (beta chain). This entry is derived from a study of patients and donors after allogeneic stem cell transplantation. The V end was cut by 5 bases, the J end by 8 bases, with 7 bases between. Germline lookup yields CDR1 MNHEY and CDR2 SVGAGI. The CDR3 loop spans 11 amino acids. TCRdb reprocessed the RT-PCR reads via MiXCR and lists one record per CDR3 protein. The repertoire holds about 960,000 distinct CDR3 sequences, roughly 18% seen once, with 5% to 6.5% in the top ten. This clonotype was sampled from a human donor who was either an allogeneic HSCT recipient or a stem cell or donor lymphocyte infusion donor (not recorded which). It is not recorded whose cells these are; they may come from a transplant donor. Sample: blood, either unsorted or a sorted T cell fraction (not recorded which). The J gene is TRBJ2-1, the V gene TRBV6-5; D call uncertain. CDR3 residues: CASSRRDEQFF. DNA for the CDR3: TGTGCCAGCAGTCGTAGGGATGAGCAGTTCTTC.